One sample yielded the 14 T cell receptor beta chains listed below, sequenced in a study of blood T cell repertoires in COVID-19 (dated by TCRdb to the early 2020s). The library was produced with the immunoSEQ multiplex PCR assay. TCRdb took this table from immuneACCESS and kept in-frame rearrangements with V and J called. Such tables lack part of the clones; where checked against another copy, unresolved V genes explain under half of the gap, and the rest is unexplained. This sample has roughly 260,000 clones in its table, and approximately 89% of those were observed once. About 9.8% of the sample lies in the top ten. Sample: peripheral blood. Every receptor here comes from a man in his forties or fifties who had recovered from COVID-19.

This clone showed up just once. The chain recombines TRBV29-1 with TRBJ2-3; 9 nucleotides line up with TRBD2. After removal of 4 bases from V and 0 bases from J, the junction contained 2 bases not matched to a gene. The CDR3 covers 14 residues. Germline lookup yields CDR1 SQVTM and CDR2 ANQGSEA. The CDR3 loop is CSVVAGASTDTQYF. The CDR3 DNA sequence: TGCAGCGTTGTAGCGGGGGCAAGCACAGATACGCAGTATTTT.

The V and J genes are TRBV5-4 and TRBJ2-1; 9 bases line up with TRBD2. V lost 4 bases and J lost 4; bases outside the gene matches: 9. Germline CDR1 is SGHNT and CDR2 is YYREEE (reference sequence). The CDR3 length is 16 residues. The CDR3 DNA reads TGTGCCAGCAGCCAGTTAGCGGGAGAGGATTACAATGAGCAGTTCTTC. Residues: CASSQLAGEDYNEQFF.

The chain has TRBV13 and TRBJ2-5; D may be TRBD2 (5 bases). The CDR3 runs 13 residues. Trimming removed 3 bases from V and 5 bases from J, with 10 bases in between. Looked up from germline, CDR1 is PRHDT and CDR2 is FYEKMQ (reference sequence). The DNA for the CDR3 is TGTGCCAGCAGCTTTGAGGGCCAGGAGACCCAGTACTTC. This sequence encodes CASSFEGQETQYF.

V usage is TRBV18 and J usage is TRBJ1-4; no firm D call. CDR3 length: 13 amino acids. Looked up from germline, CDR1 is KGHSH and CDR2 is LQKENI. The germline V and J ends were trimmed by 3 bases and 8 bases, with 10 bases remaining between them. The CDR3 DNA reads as TGTGCCAGCTCACCCGGGTCACGGGAAAAACTGTTTTTT. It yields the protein CASSPGSREKLFF.

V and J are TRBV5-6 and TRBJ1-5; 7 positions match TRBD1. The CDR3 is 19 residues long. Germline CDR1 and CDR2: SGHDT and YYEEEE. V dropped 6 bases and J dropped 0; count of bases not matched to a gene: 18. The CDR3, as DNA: TGTGCCAGCACCAAATGGGGTCAGGGGGAGACCTATAGCAATCAGCCCCAGCATTTT. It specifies CASTKWGQGETYSNQPQHF.

CDR3: CASSQGLAGYNEQFF. CDR3 DNA sequence: TGTGCCAGCAGCCAGGGGCTAGCGGGGTACAATGAGCAGTTCTTC. The chain joins TRBV2 to TRBJ2-1; 9 bases are shared with TRBD2. The J segment lost 4 bases and the V segment lost 6 bases, leaving 7 bases of the junction unmatched. The CDR3 contains 15 residues. Germline CDR1 reads SNHLY; CDR2 reads FYNNEI. The full variable domain, rest sourced from reference TRBV2 and TRBJ2-1, is EPEVTQTPSHQVTQMGQEVILRCVPISNHLYFYWYRQILGQKVEFLVSFYNNEISEKSEIFDDQFSVERPDGSNFTLKIRSTKLEDSAMYFCASSQGLAGYNEQFFGPGTRLTVL.

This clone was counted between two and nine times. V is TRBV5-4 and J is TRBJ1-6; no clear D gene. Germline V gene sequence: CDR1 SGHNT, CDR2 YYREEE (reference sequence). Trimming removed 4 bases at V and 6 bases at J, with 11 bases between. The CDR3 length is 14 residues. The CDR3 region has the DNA TGTGCCAGCAGCCGGGAGGTTTTTAATTCACCCCTCCACTTT. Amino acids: CASSREVFNSPLHF.

CDR3 in amino acids: CASSRAASEKLFF. CDR3 DNA: TGCGCCAGCAGCCGAGCCGCCTCAGAAAAACTGTTTTTT. V and J are TRBV4-1 and TRBJ1-4; no firm D call. The CDR3 runs 13 residues. V was clipped by 4 bases and J by 8 bases, with 11 bases between them. Germline V lookup: CDR1 MGHRA, CDR2 YSYEKL.

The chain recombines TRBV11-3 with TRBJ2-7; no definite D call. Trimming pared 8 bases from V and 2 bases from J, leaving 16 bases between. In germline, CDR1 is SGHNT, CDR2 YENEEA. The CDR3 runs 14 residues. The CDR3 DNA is TGTGCCAGCCACCTTGGGCAGTCGGCCTACGAGCAGTACTTC. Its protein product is CASHLGQSAYEQYF.

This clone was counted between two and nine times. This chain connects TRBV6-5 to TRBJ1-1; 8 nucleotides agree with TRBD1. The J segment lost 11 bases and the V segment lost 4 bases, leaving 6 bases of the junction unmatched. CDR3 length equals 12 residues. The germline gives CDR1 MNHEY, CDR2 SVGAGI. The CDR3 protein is CASSFDRGPAFF. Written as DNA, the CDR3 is TGTGCCAGCAGTTTTGACAGGGGACCGGCTTTCTTT.

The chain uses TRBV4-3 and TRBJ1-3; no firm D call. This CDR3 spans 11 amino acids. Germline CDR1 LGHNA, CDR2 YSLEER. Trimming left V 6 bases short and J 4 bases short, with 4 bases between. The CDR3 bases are TGCGCCAGCAGTTCGGGAAACACCATATATTTT. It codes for CASSSGNTIYF.

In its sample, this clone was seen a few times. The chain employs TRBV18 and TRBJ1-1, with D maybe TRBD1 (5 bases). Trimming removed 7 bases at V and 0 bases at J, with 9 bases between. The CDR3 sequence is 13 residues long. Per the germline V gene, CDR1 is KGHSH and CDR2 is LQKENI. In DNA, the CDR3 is TGTGCCAGCTTCCTGGACATGAACACTGAAGCTTTCTTT. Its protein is CASFLDMNTEAFF. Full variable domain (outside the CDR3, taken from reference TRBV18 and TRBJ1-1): NAGVMQNPRHLVRRRGQEARLRCSPMKGHSHVYWYRQLPEEGLKFMVYLQKENIIDESGMPKERFSAEFPKEGPSILRIQQVVRGDSAAYFCASFLDMNTEAFFGQGTRLTVV.

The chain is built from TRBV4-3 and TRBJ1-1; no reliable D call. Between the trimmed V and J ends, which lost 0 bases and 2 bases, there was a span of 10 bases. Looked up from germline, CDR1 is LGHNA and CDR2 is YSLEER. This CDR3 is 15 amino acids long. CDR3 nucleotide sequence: TGCGCCAGCAGCCAAGACGGGAGCCCAAACACTGAAGCTTTCTTT. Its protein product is CASSQDGSPNTEAFF.

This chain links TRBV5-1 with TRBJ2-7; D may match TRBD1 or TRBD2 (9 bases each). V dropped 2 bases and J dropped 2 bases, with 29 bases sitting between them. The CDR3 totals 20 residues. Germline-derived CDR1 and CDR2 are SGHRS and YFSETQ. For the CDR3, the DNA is TGCGCCAGCAGCTTCACCCCGGGACAGGGAGGCCTAGCGGGGACCTACGAGCAGTACTTC. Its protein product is CASSFTPGQGGLAGTYEQYF. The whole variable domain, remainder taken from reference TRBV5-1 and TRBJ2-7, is KAGVTQTPRYLIKTRGQQVTLSCSPISGHRSVSWYQQTPGQGLQFLFEYFSETQRNKGNFPGRFSGRQFSNSRSEMNVSTLELGDSALYLCASSFTPGQGGLAGTYEQYFGPGTRLTVT.